Below, 19 T cell receptor gamma chains from the same sample are listed, as sequenced in a study of Vδ1+ human thymocytes. General study results and limits: Highly polyclonal TRG and TRD repertoires with Gaussian CDR3 length distributions appeared in thymus.

Extracted RNA was reverse transcribed into cDNA. The CDR3 regions were amplified by multiplex PCR from V-gene primers to a constant-region primer. TCRdb called clones from the multiplex PCR reads again using CATT. The table lists 20,000 to 25,000 gamma-chain clones, 12% to 15% of them singletons. These receptors have no known antigen. The sequencing input was Vdelta1+ gamma-delta thymocytes from the thymus. The subset denotes: FACS-sorted CD3+ TCRalphabeta- TCRVdelta1+ TCRVdelta2- thymocytes. These receptors were taken from a child under three years old who had congenital heart surgery.

This clone was counted once. This chain uses TRGV4 with TRGJ1 or TRGJ2. CDR3 length: 12 amino acids. The V gene end was trimmed by 6 bases and the J gene end by 9 bases; junction bases not matched to a gene: 11. CDR1 EGSTGY and CDR2 YDSYTSSV come from the germline V gene. CDR3 DNA: TGTGCCACCTGGAATGCTTGGACTAAGAAACTCTTT. It is translated as CATWNAWTKKLF.

The chain combines TRGV4 with TRGJ1 or TRGJ2. Germline loops: CDR1 EGSTGY, CDR2 YDSYTSSV. V was clipped by 3 bases and J by 8 bases; unmatched bases: 7. The CDR3 is 12 amino acids. In DNA, the CDR3 is TGTGCCACCTGGGATAGGACCCATAAGAAACTCTTT. Protein product: CATWDRTHKKLF.

For this clone: Other DNA sequences from this sample encode an identical CDR3 as well. The rearrangement uses TRGV3 and TRGJP2. Germline CDR1 and CDR2: VTNTFY and YDVSTARD (reference sequence). This CDR3 is 14 amino acids long. The junction had 4 bases not matched to a gene; V was cut back by 3 bases and J by 3 bases. This CDR3 is CATWDDRSDWIKTF. CDR3 sequence (DNA): TGTGCCACCTGGGACGACCGTAGTGATTGGATCAAGACGTTT.

This clone was observed a handful of times. This could be a read error, since a much larger clone is one nucleotide away. Within the sample, other DNA sequences also encode this same CDR3. The chain couples TRGV3 to TRGJ1 or TRGJ2. J lost 4 bases, V lost 0 bases, and 6 bases had no gene match. This CDR3 contains 14 residues. Germline CDR1 reads VTNTFY; CDR2 reads YDVSTARD (reference sequence). The CDR3 DNA sequence: TGTGCCACCTGGGACAGGCCGAGGTATTATAAGAAACTCTTT. This gives the protein CATWDRPRYYKKLF.

Only one count was recorded for this clone. This sequence joins TRGV9 and TRGJ1 or TRGJ2. V shed 3 bases, J shed 3 bases, and the junction held 8 bases outside the gene matches. Germline CDR1 GITISATS, CDR2 ISYDGTV (reference sequence). This CDR3 is built from 14 residues. This CDR3 reads CALWERGTYYKKLF. CDR3 nucleotides: TGTGCCTTGTGGGAGAGGGGAACTTATTATAAGAAACTCTTT.

This clone occurred a few times. Other DNA sequences in the sample encode the same CDR3. The chain has TRGV9 and TRGJP. Trimming at V came to 2 bases and at J to 7 bases, leaving 2 bases not matched to a gene. Germline V gene data show CDR1 as GITISATS and CDR2 as ISYDGTV (reference sequence). CDR3 length: 15 amino acids. In DNA, the CDR3 is TGTGCCTTGTGGGAGGCTGAGTTGGGCAAAAAAATCAAGGTATTT. As protein: CALWEAELGKKIKVF.

This clone has more than one count but fewer than ten. The chain carries TRGV2 and TRGJ1 or TRGJ2. Germline values: CDR1 EGSNGY, CDR2 YDSYNSKV. The junction had 11 bases not matched to a gene; V was cut back by 0 bases and J by 0 bases. This CDR3 has 17 residues. CDR3 region: CATWDGQTPGNYYKKLF. CDR3 nucleotides: TGTGCCACCTGGGACGGGCAGACACCAGGGAATTATTATAAGAAACTCTTT.

The chain carries TRGV4 and TRGJ1 or TRGJ2. Germline V lookup: CDR1 EGSTGY, CDR2 YDSYTSSV. J was trimmed by 6 bases and V by 6 bases; bases with no gene match: 11. CDR3 size: 13 residues. The CDR3 spells CATWNEGGYKKLF. The CDR3, as DNA: TGTGCCACCTGGAATGAGGGTGGTTATAAGAAACTCTTT.

Regarding this clone: This is likely an artifact of a read error, given a far larger clone one base away. The chain joins TRGV4 to TRGJ1 or TRGJ2. The CDR3 length is 11 residues. CDR1 is EGSTGY, CDR2 YDSYTSSV, per germline. CDR3 sequence: CATWNYYKKLF. In DNA, the CDR3 is TGTGCCACCTGGAATTATTATAAGAAGCTCTTT.

The chain is built from TRGV2 and TRGJ1 or TRGJ2. The CDR3 length is 14 residues. The V gene's germline CDR1 is EGSNGY and CDR2 YDSYNSKV. V was clipped by 0 bases and J by 5 bases; unmatched bases: 7. The CDR3 loop is CATWDGRIDYKKLF. CDR3 DNA: TGTGCCACCTGGGACGGGCGTATAGATTATAAGAAACTCTTT.

On this clone: Other nucleotide sequences from this sample produce the same CDR3. J is TRGJ1 or TRGJ2 and V is TRGV4. Germline CDR1 is EGSTGY and CDR2 is YDSYTSSV. After removal of 6 bases from V and 10 bases from J, the junction contained 9 bases not matched to a gene. CDR3 length: 11 amino acids. DNA of the CDR3: TGTGCCACCTGGAATGAGGGCAAGAAACTCTTT. Translation gives CATWNEGKKLF.

This clone was picked up a small number of times. The genes are TRGV8 and TRGJ1 or TRGJ2. V lost 4 bases, J lost 8 bases, and 8 bases stayed unmatched. Per germline, CDR1 VENAVY and CDR2 YDSYNSRV. The CDR3 is 12 residues long. CDR3 sequence reads: CATWERPNKKLF. For the CDR3, the DNA is TGTGCCACCTGGGAAAGGCCTAATAAGAAACTCTTT.

The V call is TRGV4, the J call TRGJ1 or TRGJ2. The CDR3 runs 12 residues. Germline lookup yields CDR1 EGSTGY and CDR2 YDSYTSSV. With 6 bases clipped from V and 5 bases from J, the junction kept 7 bases outside the gene matches. CDR3 sequence: CATWNYHYKKLF. The CDR3 DNA is TGTGCCACCTGGAATTACCATTATAAGAAACTCTTT.

Remarks on this clone: This CDR3 is also generated by other DNA sequences in the sample. The genes are TRGV9 and TRGJP2. The CDR3 has 13 amino acids. J lost 6 bases, V lost 0 bases, and 1 base had no gene match. Germline CDR1 GITISATS, CDR2 ISYDGTV (reference sequence). CDR3 region: CALWEVGDWIKTF. CDR3 coding DNA: TGTGCCTTGTGGGAGGTGGGTGATTGGATCAAGACGTTT.

The chain is built from TRGV4 and TRGJ1 or TRGJ2. CDR1 is EGSTGY and CDR2 is YDSYTSSV in the germline V gene. The CDR3 is made up of 11 amino acids. V lost 6 bases and J lost 11; bases outside the gene matches: 10. The CDR3 DNA follows: TGTGCCACCTGGAATTTGGAGGAGAAACTCTTT. It encodes CATWNLEEKLF.

The genes are TRGV5 and TRGJ1 or TRGJ2. The CDR3 has 16 amino acids. CDR1 is VINAFY, CDR2 YDVSNSKD, per germline. V gave up 0 bases and J gave up 4 bases; unmatched junction bases: 12. For the CDR3, the DNA is TGTGCCACCTGGGACAGGCCCCCTCCAATCTATTATAAGAAACTCTTT. This encodes CATWDRPPPIYYKKLF.

In this sample, this clone turned up a few times. The germline gene is not matched at one end of the junction; a read error may be the cause. This chain links TRGV9 with TRGJ1 or TRGJ2. Germline lookup yields CDR1 GITISATS and CDR2 ISYDGTV (reference sequence). The CDR3 is 15 residues long. In DNA, the CDR3 is TGTGCCTTGTGGGAGGTGCGGGGTGAGGATTATAAGAAGCTCTTT. Its protein product is CALWEVRGEDYKKLF.

Of note for this clone: At one end, the junction sequence differs from germline, possibly due to a read error. The identical CDR3 is also encoded by other nucleotide sequences in the sample. The rearrangement uses TRGV9 and TRGJ1 or TRGJ2. Germline assignment: CDR1 GITISATS and CDR2 ISYDGTV (reference sequence). There are 16 residues in the CDR3. CDR3 DNA sequence: TGTGCCTTGTGGGAGGTGTTTCCCGTGAATTATTATAAGAAACTCTTC. It specifies CALWEVFPVNYYKKLF.

This clone has just a few counts. The chain joins TRGV9 to TRGJ1 or TRGJ2. The V gene's germline CDR1 is GITISATS and CDR2 ISYDGTV (reference sequence). V lost 0 bases to trimming and J lost 3 bases; unmatched junction nucleotides: 5. This CDR3 spans 14 amino acids. CDR3 coding DNA: TGTGCCTTGTGGGAGGTGCTTTCTTATTATAAGAAACTCTTT. Translation gives CALWEVLSYYKKLF.